The clone carrying this T cell receptor beta chain was detected a few times. The data are from a study of blood T cell repertoires in COVID-19. Only in-frame clones appear in the TCRdb table, and some are missing; sequencing was by immunoSEQ multiplex PCR. The sample consists of over 200,000 clones, 65% to 85% of them appearing once. Germline CDR1 is MRHNA and CDR2 is SNTAGT. The CDR3 runs to 14 residues. V lost 4 bases and J lost 8; bases outside the gene matches: 7. The source of this sequence is a man aged 50-59 years with active or convalescent COVID-19. The sequencing input was peripheral blood. The genes are TRBV6-4 and TRBJ1-2; 10 bases are a match to TRBD1. CDR3 amino acids: CASSGGTGDGGYTF. The DNA of the CDR3 is TGTGCCAGCAGTGGAGGGACAGGGGACGGAGGCTACACCTTC.